One and the same sample provided the 6 T cell receptor beta chains below, sequenced in a study of blood T cell repertoires in COVID-19. The table came from immunoSEQ multiplex PCR; TCRdb's copy has only in-frame clones and leaves some out. Of almost 200,000 clones listed, about 86% are singletons. The sample taken for sequencing was peripheral blood. The receptors stem from a woman in her 70s with acute or convalescent COVID-19.

The CDR3 DNA follows: TGTGCCAGCAGTTCCACCGGGACACTTAATTCACCCCTCCACTTT. Its protein product is CASSSTGTLNSPLHF. The chain has TRBV6-5 and TRBJ1-6; the D gene is possibly TRBD1 (6 bases). CDR1 is MNHEY and CDR2 is SVGAGI in the germline V gene. This CDR3 has 15 residues. The ends were cut back, 4 bases at V and 6 bases at J, with 13 bases in the middle.

This clone was seen only a few times. The chain links TRBV3-1 (or the pseudogene TRBV3-2) to TRBJ1-6; 7 bases align to TRBD1. The germline gives CDR1 LGHDT, CDR2 YNNKEL (reference sequence). CDR3 length: 15 amino acids. The trim removed 3 bases at V and 7 bases at J, leaving 6 bases unmatched. For the CDR3, the DNA is TGTGCCAGCAGCCAGGCAACAGGGGTCAATTCACCCCTCCACTTT. Translation gives CASSQATGVNSPLHF.

This clone was picked up a small number of times. The rearrangement uses TRBV3-1 (or the pseudogene TRBV3-2) and TRBJ2-7; a weak D match, TRBD1 (5 bases). This CDR3 has 13 amino acids. The germline V and J ends were trimmed by 1 base and 3 bases, with 7 bases remaining between them. Looked up from germline, CDR1 is LGHDT and CDR2 is YNNKEL (reference sequence). The CDR3 here is CASSQAGIYEQYF. As DNA, the CDR3 is TGTGCCAGCAGCCAAGCAGGGATCTACGAGCAGTACTTC.

The table lists this clone with a count of one. The V and J genes are TRBV18 and TRBJ1-4, with D maybe TRBD1 (5 bases). V gave up 1 base and J gave up 1 base, with 13 bases separating them. Germline lookup yields CDR1 KGHSH and CDR2 LQKENI. This CDR3 contains 17 residues. The CDR3 bases are TGTGCCAGCTCACCACGTTTGCAGGGAATAACTAATGAAAAACTGTTTTTT. This encodes CASSPRLQGITNEKLFF.

The chain recombines TRBV5-6 with TRBJ1-3; the D gene is possibly TRBD1 (6 bases). Germline lookup yields CDR1 SGHDT and CDR2 YYEEEE. V shed 3 bases and J shed 0 bases, with 10 bases lying between them. This CDR3 region has 15 residues. The CDR3 here is CASSSGTLSGNTIYF. DNA for the CDR3: TGTGCCAGCAGCTCCGGGACACTCTCTGGAAACACCATATATTTT.

The genes are TRBV3-1 (or the pseudogene TRBV3-2) and TRBJ1-2; D may be TRBD1 (5 bases). The CDR3 loop spans 13 amino acids. CDR1 and CDR2 from the germline V gene are LGHDT and YNNKEL (reference sequence). Trimming shortened V by 1 base and J by 8 bases, and 11 bases separated the two germline ends. This CDR3 reads CASSQGTGGGYTF. In DNA form, the CDR3 reads TGTGCCAGCAGCCAAGGGACCGGGGGGGGCTACACCTTC.